The sequence of this TCR beta chain was determined in a study of patients and donors after allogeneic stem cell transplantation. MiXCR, run by TCRdb on the RT-PCR reads, gives a single entry per CDR3 protein. The data show some 960,000 distinct CDR3 sequences, roughly 18% seen once. The V gene lost 1 base and the J gene lost 1 base, with 10 bases spanning the gap. CDR1 is MGHDK, CDR2 SYGVNS, per germline. The CDR3 is 15 residues long. The chain employs TRBV25-1 and TRBJ1-1; unclear D gene. Material for sequencing was blood, either unsorted or a sorted T cell fraction (not recorded which). This receptor was identified in a human donor who was either an allogeneic HSCT recipient or a stem cell or donor lymphocyte infusion donor (not recorded which). It is not recorded whose cells these are; they may come from a transplant donor. The CDR3 sequence is CASSESGIGNTEAFF. In nucleotides, the CDR3 is TGTGCCAGCAGTGAATCGGGCATTGGGAACACTGAAGCTTTCTTT. The full variable domain, its missing parts supplied by reference TRBV25-1 and TRBJ1-1, is EADIYQTPRYLVIGTGKKITLECSQTMGHDKMYWYQQDPGMELHLIHYSYGVNSTEKGDLSSESTVSRIRTEHFPLTLESARPSHTSQYLCASSESGIGNTEAFFGQGTRLTVV.